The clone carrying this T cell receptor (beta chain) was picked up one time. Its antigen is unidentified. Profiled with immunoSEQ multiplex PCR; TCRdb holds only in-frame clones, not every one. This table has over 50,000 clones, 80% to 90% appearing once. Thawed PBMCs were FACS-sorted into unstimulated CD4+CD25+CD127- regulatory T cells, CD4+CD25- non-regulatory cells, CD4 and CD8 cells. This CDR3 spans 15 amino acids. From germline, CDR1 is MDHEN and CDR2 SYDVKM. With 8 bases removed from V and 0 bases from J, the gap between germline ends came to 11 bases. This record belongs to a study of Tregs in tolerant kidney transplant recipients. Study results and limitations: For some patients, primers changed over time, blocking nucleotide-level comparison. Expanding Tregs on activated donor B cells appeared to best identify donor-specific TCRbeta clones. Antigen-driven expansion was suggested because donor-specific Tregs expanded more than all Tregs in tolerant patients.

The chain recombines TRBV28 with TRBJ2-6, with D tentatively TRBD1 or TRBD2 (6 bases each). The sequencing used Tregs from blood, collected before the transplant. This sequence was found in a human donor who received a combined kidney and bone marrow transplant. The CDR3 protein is CASRGGISGANVLTF. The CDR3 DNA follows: TGTGCCAGCCGAGGGGGGATCTCTGGGGCCAACGTCCTGACTTTC.